The 11 T cell receptor beta chains listed next were all sequenced from one sample in a study of T cell responses to AZD1222 COVID-19 vaccine. Repertoires were generated with immunoSEQ multiplex PCR, while TCRdb's copy carries only in-frame clones and drops some. The sample contains about 83,000 clones, over 75% of which appear only once. The input for sequencing was peripheral blood, taken on day 0 of MenACWY control vaccination. These receptors were taken from an adult in good health.

The CDR3 here is CASSSIGVAAYNEQFF. CDR3 sequence (DNA): TGCGCCAGCAGCTCAATCGGGGTAGCGGCCTACAATGAGCAGTTCTTC. The V gene is TRBV4-3, the J gene TRBJ2-1; weak D call: TRBD2 (6 bases). The CDR3 runs to 16 residues. Germline assignment: CDR1 LGHNA and CDR2 YSLEER. Trimming pared 5 bases from V and 2 bases from J, leaving 16 bases between.

This chain connects TRBV7-2 to TRBJ2-3, with D perhaps matching TRBD2 (6 bases). There are 14 residues in the CDR3. V lost 3 bases and J 0 bases, leaving 7 bases between the germline ends. CDR1 is SGHTA and CDR2 is FQGNSA in the germline V gene. The CDR3 region is CASSLGLSTDTQYF. DNA for the CDR3: TGTGCCAGCAGCTTGGGACTGAGCACAGATACGCAGTATTTT. The variable domain in full, with the rest retrieved from reference TRBV7-2 and TRBJ2-3, is GAGVSQSPSNKVTEKGKDVELRCDPISGHTALYWYRQSLGQGLEFLIYFQGNSAPDKSGLPSDRFSAERTGGSVSTLTIQRTQQEDSAVYLCASSLGLSTDTQYFGPGTRLTVL.

The J gene is TRBJ2-3, the V gene TRBV21-1; TRBD2, the table's D call, lacks a check against the DNA. TRBV21-1 is recorded as a pseudogene. The CDR3 has 17 amino acids. The CDR3 DNA reads as TGTGCCAGCAGCACCTGGGAGCGGGGAAGTTTCCCAGATACGCAGTATTTT. Its protein is CASSTWERGSFPDTQYF.

A few counts support this clone. J is TRBJ1-2 and V is TRBV10-3; maybe TRBD1 (5 bases). This CDR3 contains 14 residues. V shed 4 bases and J shed 7 bases, with 16 bases lying between them. CDR1 and CDR2 (germline): ENHRY, SYGVKD. The DNA of the CDR3 is TGTGCCATCAGTGTTGGCAATTCGGGGCCTGGCTACACCTTC. Its translation is CAISVGNSGPGYTF.

This chain joins TRBV28 and TRBJ1-2, with TRBD1 identical over 11 bases. V was clipped by 6 bases and J by 7 bases; unmatched bases: 10. Germline V CDR1 and CDR2: MDHEN, SYDVKM. The CDR3 has 15 residues. This CDR3 reads CASSSRDRGRGGYTF. DNA of the CDR3: TGTGCCAGCAGCTCTAGGGACAGGGGGAGAGGTGGCTACACCTTC.

The J gene is TRBJ2-3, the V gene TRBV13, with 11 bases identical to TRBD2. The CDR3 totals 17 residues. Germline CDR1 and CDR2: PRHDT and FYEKMQ (reference sequence). V lost 5 bases to trimming and J lost 2 bases; unmatched junction nucleotides: 9. The CDR3 nucleotides are TGTGCCAGCAGCCCGCCCCCGGGACTAGCGGCCACAGATACGCAGTATTTT. Translating gives CASSPPPGLAATDTQYF.

This chain uses TRBV28 with TRBJ1-5; D is unresolved. The CDR3 sequence is 16 residues long. Germline V CDR1 and CDR2: MDHEN, SYDVKM. Trimming pared 4 bases from V and 5 bases from J, leaving 18 bases between. CDR3 region: CASSSLSGGDYQPQHF. The CDR3 coding sequence is TGTGCCAGCAGTTCCTTGTCGGGAGGAGACTATCAGCCCCAGCATTTT.

The chain couples TRBV3-1 (or the pseudogene TRBV3-2) to TRBJ1-1, with a weak D call TRBD1 (6 bases). Between the trimmed V and J ends, which lost 4 bases and 7 bases, there was a span of 13 bases. Germline values: CDR1 LGHDT, CDR2 YNNKEL (reference sequence). This CDR3 spans 13 amino acids. The CDR3 loop is CASSLQGEDEAFF. DNA of the CDR3: TGTGCCAGCAGCCTACAGGGAGAAGATGAAGCTTTCTTT.

The chain couples TRBV2 to TRBJ1-4, with unresolved D. The CDR3 sequence is 12 residues long. Germline assignment: CDR1 SNHLY and CDR2 FYNNEI. The V end lost 6 bases, the J end lost 5 bases, and 7 bases lay between the germline ends. The CDR3 region has the DNA TGTGCCAGCAGACGGGAGAATGAAAAACTGTTTTTT. Protein sequence: CASRRENEKLFF. Using reference TRBV2 and TRBJ1-4 for the parts outside the CDR3, the full variable domain is EPEVTQTPSHQVTQMGQEVILRCVPISNHLYFYWYRQILGQKVEFLVSFYNNEISEKSEIFDDQFSVERPDGSNFTLKIRSTKLEDSAMYFCASRRENEKLFFGSGTQLSVL.

This rearrangement joins TRBV27 to TRBJ1-2, with D tentatively TRBD1 (6 bases). Germline V lookup: CDR1 MNHEY, CDR2 SMNVEV (reference sequence). Trimming pared 6 bases from V and 2 bases from J, leaving 10 bases between. The CDR3 runs 13 residues. The CDR3 DNA sequence: TGTGCCAGCAGAAACAGGGAGAACTATGGCTACACCTTC. Amino acid sequence: CASRNRENYGYTF.

This chain joins TRBV19 and TRBJ1-1; perhaps TRBD1 as D (5 bases). Germline V gene sequence: CDR1 LNHDA, CDR2 SQIVND (reference sequence). V lost 3 bases and J lost 0, with 17 bases in between. CDR3 length equals 17 residues. CDR3 in DNA: TGTGCCAGTAGTATCCGAGTGGGACGGGTCATGAACACTGAAGCTTTCTTT. It codes for CASSIRVGRVMNTEAFF.